The sequence of this T cell receptor (beta chain) was determined in a study of blood T cell repertoires in COVID-19. On the study more broadly: PBMCs, B-cell-depleted T cells, or T cells were the source of the cDNA or gDNA that made up the material.

Authors' methods: Using reference gene primer amplification, nucleated cell counts were estimated. This table comes from immunoSEQ multiplex PCR, and its TCRdb copy is limited to in-frame clones, with some not included. The V and J calls and clone size are taken from that table; D and trimming were inferred from the DNA. The top ten clones hold approximately 5.8% of a sample with 100,000 to 150,000 clones, around four fifths of them seen once. This clone was recorded only once. Trimming removed 2 bases at V and 9 bases at J, with 17 bases between. The CDR3 extends over 13 amino acids. Germline assignment: CDR1 SQVTM and CDR2 ANQGSEA.

This chain joins TRBV29-1 and TRBJ2-7; D gene ambiguous. The source material was peripheral blood. The TCR originated in a man older than 75 with active or convalescent COVID-19. The CDR3 region has the DNA TGCAGCGTTGAACCCACGGTTGCCGATGGGCAGTACTTC. This translates into CSVEPTVADGQYF.